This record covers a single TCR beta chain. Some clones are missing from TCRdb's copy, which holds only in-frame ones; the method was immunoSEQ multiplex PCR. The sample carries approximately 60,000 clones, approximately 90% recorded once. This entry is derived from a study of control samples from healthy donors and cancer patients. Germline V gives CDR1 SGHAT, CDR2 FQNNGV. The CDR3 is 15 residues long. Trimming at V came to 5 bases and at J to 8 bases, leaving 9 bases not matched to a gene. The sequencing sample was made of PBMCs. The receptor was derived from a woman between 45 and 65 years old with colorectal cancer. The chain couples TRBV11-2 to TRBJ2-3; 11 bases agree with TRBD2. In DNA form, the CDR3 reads TGTGCCAGCAGCAATAGCGGGGGGGCAGCGGGTACGCAGTATTTT. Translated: CASSNSGGAAGTQYF.